This T cell receptor (beta chain) was observed in a study of vaccination effects on CD4 cells after COVID-19. Study summary: It was two doses of either the BNT162b2 or mRNA-1273 vaccine that participants received.

Germline V gene data show CDR1 as LGHDT and CDR2 as YNNKEL (reference sequence). The V and J ends lost 0 bases and 3 bases respectively, with 18 bases between them. This CDR3 is 17 amino acids long. With regard to this clone: Its antigen is unknown.

ViraFEST used viral peptide pools to expand antigen-specific CD4+ T cells before sequencing. Upon completion of roughly ten days in culture, CD4+ T cells were isolated. According to PCR results, the person was infected with SARS-CoV-2 between March and December 2020. Researchers reported culturing over 1.5 million PBMC in each well, adding 8 to 10 IU/ml IL-2 and about 9.6 ug/ml peptides. Measured with immunoSEQ multiplex PCR; TCRdb has only the in-frame clones, and not every one. The sample has roughly 45,000 clones, roughly 75% seen once. The specimen was CD4+ T cells from PBMCs cultured with a peptide pool, collected before COVID-19 vaccination. The chain employs TRBV3-1 (or the pseudogene TRBV3-2) and TRBJ2-7; D not certain. This TCR was recovered from a human donor who had a prior SARS-CoV-2 infection. The CDR3 coding sequence is TGTGCCAGCAGCCAAGATGGGCTTGGAGAGACTCACTACGAGCAGTACTTC. Protein sequence: CASSQDGLGETHYEQYF.